This T cell receptor beta chain comes out of a study of blood T cell repertoires in COVID-19. At the level of the study: PBMCs, B-cell-depleted T cells, or T cells were the source of the cDNA or gDNA that made up the material.

Method: immunoSEQ multiplex PCR; TCRdb's copy keeps in-frame clones and lacks some. The sample includes 90,000 to 120,000 clones, more than 80% of them seen just once. Trimming at V came to 3 bases and at J to 5 bases, leaving 6 bases not matched to a gene. CDR1 SGHTS and CDR2 YDEGEE come from the germline V gene. The CDR3 consists of 16 residues. This rearrangement joins TRBV5-8 to TRBJ2-2, with 11 bases matching TRBD1. Material: peripheral blood. This receptor was identified in a man aged 40-50 years with active or convalescent COVID-19. For the CDR3, the DNA is TGTGCCAGCAGCTGGGAAGGGACAGGGGGAACCGGGGAGCTGTTTTTT. Protein product: CASSWEGTGGTGELFF.